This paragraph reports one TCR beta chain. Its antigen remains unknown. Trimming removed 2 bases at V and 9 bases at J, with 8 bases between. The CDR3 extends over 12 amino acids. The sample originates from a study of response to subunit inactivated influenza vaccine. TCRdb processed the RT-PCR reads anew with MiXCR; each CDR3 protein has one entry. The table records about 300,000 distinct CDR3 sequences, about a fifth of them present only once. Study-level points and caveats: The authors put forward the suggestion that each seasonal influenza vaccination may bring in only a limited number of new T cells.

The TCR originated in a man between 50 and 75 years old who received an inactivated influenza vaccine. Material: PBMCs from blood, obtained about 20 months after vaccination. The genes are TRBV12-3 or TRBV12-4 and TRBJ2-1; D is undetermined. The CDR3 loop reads CASSLPWGEQFF. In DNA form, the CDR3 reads TGTGCCAGCAGTTTACCGTGGGGTGAGCAGTTCTTC.